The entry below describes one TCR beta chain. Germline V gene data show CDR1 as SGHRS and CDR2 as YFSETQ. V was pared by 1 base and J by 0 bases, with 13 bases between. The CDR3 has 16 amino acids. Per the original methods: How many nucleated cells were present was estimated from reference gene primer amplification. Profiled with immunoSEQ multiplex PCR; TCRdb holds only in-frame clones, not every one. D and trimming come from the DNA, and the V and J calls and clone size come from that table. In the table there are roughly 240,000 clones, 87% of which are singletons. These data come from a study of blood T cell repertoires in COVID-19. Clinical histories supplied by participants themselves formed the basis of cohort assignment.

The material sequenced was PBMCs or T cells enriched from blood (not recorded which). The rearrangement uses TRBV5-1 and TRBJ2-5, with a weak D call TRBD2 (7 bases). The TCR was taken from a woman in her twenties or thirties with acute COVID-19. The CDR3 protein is CASSLWGGGYQETQYF. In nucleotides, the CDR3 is TGCGCCAGCAGCTTGTGGGGAGGGGGATACCAAGAGACCCAGTACTTC.